The 31 T cell receptor beta chains reported below all come from one sample, sequenced in a study of tumor-infiltrating lymphocytes in localized non-small cell lung cancer. The method was immunoSEQ multiplex PCR; TCRdb's version includes in-frame clones alone and lacks a portion of them. There are about 18,000 clones in the sample; more than 60% occur only once, and around 5% lies in the top ten. Sequences were obtained from lung tumor tissue. Receptors originate from a human donor with non-small cell lung cancer.

J is TRBJ2-7 and V is TRBV27, with D perhaps matching TRBD1 or TRBD2 (6 bases each). Germline-derived CDR1 and CDR2 are MNHEY and SMNVEV (reference sequence). This CDR3 has 13 residues. V gave up 2 bases and J gave up 4 bases, with 9 bases separating them. CDR3 region: CASSLRGPYEQYF. The CDR3 DNA is TGTGCCAGCAGTTTACGGGGGCCGTACGAGCAGTACTTC.

This chain links TRBV7-2 with TRBJ1-2; D unresolved. V lost 1 base to trimming and J lost 4 bases, with 10 bases between them. CDR3 length equals 14 residues. Germline V lookup: CDR1 SGHTA, CDR2 FQGNSA. The CDR3 region has the DNA TGTGCCAGCAGCTTAGATGCGGTGTCCTATGGCTACACCTTC. Its protein product is CASSLDAVSYGYTF.

The V gene is TRBV2, the J gene TRBJ2-5; TRBD1 matches at 9 bases. The germline gives CDR1 SNHLY, CDR2 FYNNEI. V lost 7 bases and J lost 5; bases outside the gene matches: 5. The CDR3 runs to 13 residues. The CDR3: CASNRGLRETQYF. CDR3 nucleotides: TGTGCCAGCAACAGGGGGCTACGGGAGACCCAGTACTTC.

This clone was seen just once. J is TRBJ2-2 and V is TRBV5-1; D is undetermined. The CDR3 length is 13 residues. CDR1 and CDR2 from the germline V gene are SGHRS and YFSETQ. V lost 5 bases, J lost 0 bases, and 5 bases lay in between. This chain's CDR3 is CASSPPNTGELFF. The DNA of the CDR3 is TGCGCCAGCAGTCCTCCGAACACCGGGGAGCTGTTTTTT.

The chain has TRBV6-5 and TRBJ2-7; D possibly uses TRBD1 or TRBD2 (5 bases each). CDR1 is MNHEY and CDR2 is SVGAGI in the germline V gene. V was trimmed by 5 bases and J by 0 bases, leaving 14 bases between them. The CDR3 length is 15 residues. As DNA, the CDR3 is TGTGCCAGCAGTCCTCAAGGGACGGCCTCCTACGAGCAGTACTTC. As protein: CASSPQGTASYEQYF.

This chain links TRBV7-2 with TRBJ2-1, with a weak D call TRBD2 (7 bases). Germline assignment: CDR1 SGHTA and CDR2 FQGNSA. V dropped 5 bases and J dropped 8 bases, with 19 bases sitting between them. The CDR3 loop spans 15 amino acids. CDR3 nucleotides: TGTGCCAGCAGCCCATGGGAGGGGGGGACGGATGAGCAGTTCTTC. It is translated as CASSPWEGGTDEQFF.

This clone was detected only a few times. The rearrangement joins TRBV10-3 to TRBJ2-7; 7 nucleotides line up with TRBD2. Germline assignment: CDR1 ENHRY and CDR2 SYGVKD. V shed 6 bases and J 2 bases; nucleotides not matched to a gene: 1. The CDR3 totals 12 residues. The CDR3 protein is CAIRGGTYEQYF. DNA of the CDR3: TGTGCCATCAGGGGGGGGACCTACGAGCAGTACTTC.

The gene calls are TRBV19 and TRBJ2-3; D not resolved. The CDR3 loop spans 15 amino acids. The V end was cut by 4 bases, the J end by 5 bases, with 16 bases between. Germline V lookup: CDR1 LNHDA, CDR2 SQIVND (reference sequence). The CDR3 protein is CASSTTSPGGDTQYF. In DNA, the CDR3 is TGTGCCAGTAGTACCACCTCCCCGGGTGGAGATACGCAGTATTTT.

This chain links TRBV11-3 with TRBJ2-1; D gene unclear. Looked up from germline, CDR1 is SGHNT and CDR2 is YENEEA. The germline V and J ends were trimmed by 0 bases and 7 bases, with 16 bases remaining between them. CDR3 length equals 16 residues. The CDR3 coding sequence is TGTGCCAGCAGCTTAGATGGGTTGGAGCGAGGAAATGAGCAGTTCTTC. Translation: CASSLDGLERGNEQFF.

The chain employs TRBV9 and TRBJ2-1; D is undetermined. Per the germline V gene, CDR1 is SGDLS and CDR2 is YYNGEE. The CDR3 is 15 amino acids. Trimming left V 0 bases short and J 0 bases short, with 7 bases between. In nucleotides, the CDR3 is TGTGCCAGCAGCGTAGACCCGGGCTCCTACAATGAGCAGTTCTTC. Translating gives CASSVDPGSYNEQFF.

This clone showed up just once. The rearrangement joins TRBV6-7 to TRBJ1-4; D is unclear. TRBV6-7 is noted as an ORF with a role that remains uncertain. The V gene lost 9 bases and the J gene lost 6 bases, with 26 bases spanning the gap. This CDR3 is 17 amino acids long. CDR3 in DNA: TGTGCCAGAACATTTCTGAGAGGTGCTCCTTCACATGAAAAACTGTTTTTT. Protein: CARTFLRGAPSHEKLFF.

In its sample, this clone was seen once. Other DNA sequences from this sample encode an identical CDR3 as well. The rearrangement links TRBV11-3 to TRBJ2-3; D unclear. This CDR3 has 14 residues. V was cut by 5 bases and J by 0 bases, with 9 bases left in between. In germline, CDR1 is SGHNT, CDR2 YENEEA. In DNA form, the CDR3 reads TGTGCCAGCAGCCTCACCTCAAGCACAGATACGCAGTATTTT. Translating it yields CASSLTSSTDTQYF.

The J gene is TRBJ2-7, the V gene TRBV27, with 9 bases aligning to TRBD1. This CDR3 region has 14 residues. V gave up 8 bases and J gave up 5 bases; unmatched junction bases: 10. Germline V CDR1 and CDR2: MNHEY, SMNVEV (reference sequence). The CDR3 region has the DNA TGTGCCAGCGCGGGACAGGGAGGGGCCCACGAGCAGTACTTC. It translates to CASAGQGGAHEQYF.

Judged by abundance, this clone is medium-sized (0.01 to 0.1%). The rearrangement links TRBV5-6 to TRBJ2-6; D could derive from TRBD1 or TRBD2 (5 bases each). This CDR3 is 15 amino acids long. Germline V CDR1 and CDR2: SGHDT, YYEEEE. Trimming removed 4 bases at V and 2 bases at J, with 10 bases between. The CDR3, as DNA: TGTGCCAGCAGCGGGGGTACGACTGGGGCCAACGTCCTGACTTTC. Translation gives CASSGGTTGANVLTF.

A few counts support this clone. The J gene is TRBJ2-3, the V gene TRBV28; weak D call: TRBD1 (5 bases). CDR3 length: 14 residues. The V end was cut by 4 bases, the J end by 3 bases, with 11 bases between. CDR1 and CDR2 from the germline V gene are MDHEN and SYDVKM. This CDR3 is CASSSQGGTDTQYF. The CDR3, as DNA: TGTGCCAGCAGTTCGCAGGGTGGTACAGATACGCAGTATTTT.

This clone has only a few counts. The chain is built from TRBV11-3 and TRBJ2-3, with TRBD2 matching over 8 bases. Germline assignment: CDR1 SGHNT and CDR2 YENEEA. The junction had 0 bases not matched to a gene; V was cut back by 3 bases and J by 1 base. CDR3 length equals 14 residues. Here the CDR3 reads CASSFGRGTDTQYF. For the CDR3, the DNA is TGTGCCAGCAGCTTCGGGAGGGGCACAGATACGCAGTATTTT.

This clone has just one count. The J gene is TRBJ2-5, the V gene TRBV7-8; the D gene is possibly TRBD1 (5 bases). Germline V gene lookup returns CDR1 SGHVS and CDR2 FQNEAQ. CDR3 length equals 13 residues. V was shortened by 6 bases and J by 5 bases, with 13 bases between the two germline ends. The DNA for the CDR3 is TGTGCCAGCAGGGGGCTAGTCCGGGAGACCCAGTACTTC. Its protein product is CASRGLVRETQYF.

The chain couples TRBV5-4 to TRBJ2-7; TRBD1 is a possible D gene (5 bases). The germline V and J ends were trimmed by 4 bases and 2 bases, with 13 bases remaining between them. From germline, CDR1 is SGHNT and CDR2 YYREEE (reference sequence). This CDR3 comprises 14 residues. The CDR3 region is CASSLTGRAYEQYF. CDR3 bases: TGTGCCAGCAGCCTAACCGGCAGGGCCTACGAGCAGTACTTC. The whole variable domain, remainder taken from reference TRBV5-4 and TRBJ2-7, is ETGVTQSPTHLIKTRGQQVTLRCSSQSGHNTVSWYQQALGQGPQFIFQYYREEENGRGNFPPRFSGLQFPNYSSELNVNALELDDSALYLCASSLTGRAYEQYFGPGTRLTVT.

The J gene is TRBJ2-2, the V gene TRBV9, with 8 bases fitting TRBD1. Germline-derived CDR1 and CDR2 are SGDLS and YYNGEE. This CDR3 has 16 amino acids. With V trimmed by 4 bases and J by 3 bases, 8 bases remained unmatched. The CDR3 region has the DNA TGTGCCAGCAGCCCGCGGGACAGGTACTACACCGGGGAGCTGTTTTTT. Protein product: CASSPRDRYYTGELFF.

This chain joins TRBV19 and TRBJ1-5, with unresolved D. Deletions cut 0 bases from V and 1 base from J, with 4 bases between. The V gene's germline CDR1 is LNHDA and CDR2 SQIVND (reference sequence). This CDR3 has 14 residues. The CDR3 here is CASSIESSNQPQHF. In nucleotides, the CDR3 is TGTGCCAGTAGTATAGAAAGCAGCAATCAGCCCCAGCATTTT.

The chain is built from TRBV5-4 and TRBJ1-2; D gene uncertain. This CDR3 has 13 residues. From germline, CDR1 is SGHNT and CDR2 YYREEE (reference sequence). The V and J ends lost 0 bases and 8 bases respectively, with 11 bases between them. Here the CDR3 reads CASSLAGSPGYTF. The CDR3 DNA sequence: TGTGCCAGCAGCTTGGCGGGCAGCCCCGGCTACACCTTC.

The gene calls are TRBV4-2 and TRBJ1-6; possible D gene TRBD1, 5 bases. V gave up 1 base and J gave up 8 bases, with 12 bases separating them. CDR1 is LGHNA, CDR2 YNFKEQ, per germline. The CDR3 is 15 amino acids. Written as DNA, the CDR3 is TGTGCCAGCAGCCAAGTTGGGGGGAGGGATTCACCCCTCCACTTT. It encodes CASSQVGGRDSPLHF.

The chain is built from TRBV7-9 and TRBJ2-1; 10 bases are a match to TRBD2. The germline V gene encodes CDR1 SEHNR and CDR2 FQNEAQ (reference sequence). Losses at the gene ends were 7 bases for V and 8 bases for J; bases not matched to a gene: 8. The length of the CDR3 is 14 residues. The CDR3 DNA sequence: TGTGCCAGCATCCCGGGACTAGCGAGGTATGAGCAGTTCTTC. Residues: CASIPGLARYEQFF.

In this sample, this clone is medium-sized. This chain links TRBV5-6 with TRBJ1-2; D is possibly TRBD1 (5 bases). Germline lookup yields CDR1 SGHDT and CDR2 YYEEEE. The V end lost 4 bases, the J end lost 4 bases, and 8 bases lay between the germline ends. The CDR3 consists of 12 residues. The CDR3 loop reads CASSRDSYGYTF. The DNA of the CDR3 is TGTGCCAGCAGCCGAGACAGCTATGGCTACACCTTC.

This sequence joins TRBV11-3 and TRBJ1-2; 7 bases map to TRBD1. This CDR3 is 18 amino acids long. Germline V CDR1 and CDR2: SGHNT, YENEEA. V shed 0 bases and J 1 base; nucleotides not matched to a gene: 11. The CDR3 loop reads CASSLDSDRVKINYGYTF. The CDR3 DNA is TGTGCCAGCAGCTTAGATTCCGACAGGGTCAAAATTAACTATGGCTACACCTTC.

This clone turned up a few times. The chain is built from TRBV10-3 and TRBJ1-3; D gene ambiguous. The V end was cut by 3 bases, the J end by 0 bases, with 9 bases between. CDR1 ENHRY and CDR2 SYGVKD come from the germline V gene. The CDR3 is 15 residues long. Here the CDR3 DNA reads TGTGCCATCAGTGAAACAGTGAGCTCTGGAAACACCATATATTTT. Residues: CAISETVSSGNTIYF.

J is TRBJ2-3 and V is TRBV5-1, with D perhaps matching TRBD2 (5 bases). Germline CDR1 SGHRS, CDR2 YFSETQ. The CDR3 loop spans 14 amino acids. V lost 2 bases and J 4 bases, leaving 11 bases between the germline ends. The CDR3 nucleotides are TGCGCCAGCAGCTTCGGGGTTGACGCAGATACGCAGTATTTT. This encodes CASSFGVDADTQYF.

The rearrangement joins TRBV4-3 to TRBJ2-1; 8 bases fit TRBD2. V was pared by 1 base and J by 0 bases, with 2 bases of the junction left unmatched. CDR1 and CDR2 (germline): LGHNA, YSLEER. The CDR3 totals 16 residues. The CDR3 DNA reads as TGCGCCAGCAGCCAAGCCGGGACTAGCTCCTACAATGAGCAGTTCTTC. Translation gives CASSQAGTSSYNEQFF.

The chain recombines TRBV7-8 with TRBJ2-1; D unclear. The V gene lost 0 bases and the J gene lost 5 bases, with 8 bases spanning the gap. CDR1 is SGHVS, CDR2 FQNEAQ, per germline. The CDR3 sequence is 14 residues long. The CDR3 sequence is CASSLAFYNNEQFF. CDR3 DNA sequence: TGTGCCAGCAGCTTAGCGTTCTACAACAATGAGCAGTTCTTC.

Here the CDR3 reads CASSVGQGQGSYEQYF. In DNA, the CDR3 is TGTGCCAGCAGCGTAGGGCAGGGTCAAGGGTCCTACGAGCAGTACTTC. The chain recombines TRBV9 with TRBJ2-7; possibly TRBD1 for D (5 bases). Germline assignment: CDR1 SGDLS and CDR2 YYNGEE. Trimming left V 0 bases short and J 1 base short, with 14 bases between. This CDR3 spans 16 amino acids.

The CDR3: CARRDSTYGYTF. The CDR3 DNA is TGTGCCAGGCGGGACAGCACCTATGGCTACACCTTC. V and J are TRBV25-1 and TRBJ1-2, with TRBD1 identical over 7 bases. With 9 bases clipped from V and 4 bases from J, the junction kept 5 bases outside the gene matches. Germline values: CDR1 MGHDK, CDR2 SYGVNS. The CDR3 has 12 amino acids.